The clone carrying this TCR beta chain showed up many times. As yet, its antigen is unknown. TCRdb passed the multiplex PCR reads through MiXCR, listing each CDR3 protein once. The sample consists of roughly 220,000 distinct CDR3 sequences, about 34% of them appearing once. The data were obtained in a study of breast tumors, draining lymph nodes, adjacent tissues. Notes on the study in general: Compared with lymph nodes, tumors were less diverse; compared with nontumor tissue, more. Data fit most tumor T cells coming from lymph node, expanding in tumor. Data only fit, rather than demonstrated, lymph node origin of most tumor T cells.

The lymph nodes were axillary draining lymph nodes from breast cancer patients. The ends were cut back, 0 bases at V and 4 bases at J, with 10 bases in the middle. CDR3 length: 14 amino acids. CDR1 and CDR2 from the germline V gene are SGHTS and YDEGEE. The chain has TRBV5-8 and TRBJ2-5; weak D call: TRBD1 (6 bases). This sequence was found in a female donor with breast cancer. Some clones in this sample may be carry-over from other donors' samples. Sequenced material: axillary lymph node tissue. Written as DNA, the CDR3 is TGTGCCAGCAGCTTGGGAATCAGGGGAGAGACCCAGTACTTC. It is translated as CASSLGIRGETQYF.